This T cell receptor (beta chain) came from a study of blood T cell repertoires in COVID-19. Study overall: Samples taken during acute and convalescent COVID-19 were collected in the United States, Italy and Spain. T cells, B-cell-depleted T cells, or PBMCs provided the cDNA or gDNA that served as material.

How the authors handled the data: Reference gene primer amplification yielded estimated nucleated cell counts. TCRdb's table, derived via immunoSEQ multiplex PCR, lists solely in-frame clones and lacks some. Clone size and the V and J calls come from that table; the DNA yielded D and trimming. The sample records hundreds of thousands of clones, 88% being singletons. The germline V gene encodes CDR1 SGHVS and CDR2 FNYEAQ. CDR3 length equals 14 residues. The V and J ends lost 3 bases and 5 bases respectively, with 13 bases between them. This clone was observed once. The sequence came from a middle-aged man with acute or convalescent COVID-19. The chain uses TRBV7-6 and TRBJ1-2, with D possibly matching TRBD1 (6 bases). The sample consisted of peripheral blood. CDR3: CASSFGRGSYGYTF. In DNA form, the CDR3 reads TGTGCCAGCAGCTTTGGCAGGGGCTCATATGGCTACACCTTC.